These T cell receptor beta chains were read from a single sample in a study of T cell responses to AZD1222 COVID-19 vaccine. Using immunoSEQ multiplex PCR, the repertoire was profiled, and TCRdb retains in-frame clones only, with some absent. The table lists roughly 180,000 clones, about nine tenths of them singletons. The source material was peripheral blood, sampled 28 days after the second AZD1222 dose. The receptors come from an adult who received the AZD1222 COVID-19 vaccine. The CDR3 runs from the conserved cysteine through the conserved F or W. The D gene is left open where the match is weak. The size of a clone is reported for some rows only, either as once, few or many, or as a class for expanded clones.

>TRBV20-1|-|-|TRBJ1-2
TGCAGTGCTAGTCTCTTCCACAGGGATGGTGGCTACACCTTC
CSASLFHRDGGYTF
>TRBV19|-|-|TRBJ1-2
TGTGCCAGCCTTAAGCTGTGGAAGGAGACAGCCTATGGCTACACCTTC
CASLKLWKETAYGYTF
>TRBV27|few|-|TRBJ2-2
TGTGCCAGCAGTTTATACCGGGCCAACACCGGGGAGCTGTTTTTT
CASSLYRANTGELFF
>TRBV6-2/TRBV6-3|once|-|TRBJ2-7
TGTGCCAGCAGTCATGGGGGCCGGCAGTACTTC
CASSHGGRQYF
>TRBV6-5|-|-|TRBJ2-3
TGTGCCAGCAGTTCCAGGGGCAGGACAGATACGCAGTATTTT
CASSSRGRTDTQYF
>TRBV6-5|-|-|TRBJ1-2
TGTGCCAGCAGCTACGGACAGTTCTATGGCTACACCTTC
CASSYGQFYGYTF
>TRBV7-8|-|TRBD2|TRBJ2-7
TGTGCCAGCAGCTTAATTCTAGCGGGAAATTACGAGCAGTACTTC
CASSLILAGNYEQYF
>TRBV15|-|TRBD1|TRBJ2-7
TGTGCCACCAGCAGAGATGGGCAGGGGGCGGCCTACGAGCAGTACTTC
CATSRDGQGAAYEQYF
>TRBV12-3/TRBV12-4|-|TRBD1|TRBJ1-2
TGTGCCAGCAGTTTGACAGGGAAGGATGGCTACACCTTC
CASSLTGKDGYTF
>TRBV7-3|-|-|TRBJ1-2
TGTGCCAGCAGCCCCGACAGAAACTATGGCTACACCTTC
CASSPDRNYGYTF
>TRBV11-2|-|TRBD2|TRBJ2-1
TGTGCCAGCAGCAAGGAGACTAGCGGGAGAAGCTTTGAGCAGTTCTTC
CASSKETSGRSFEQFF
>TRBV10-2|-|-|TRBJ1-1
TGCGCCAGCAGTGAAGGCAGGGATAAGGCTTTCTTT
CASSEGRDKAFF
>TRBV6-5|-|TRBD1|TRBJ1-6
TGTGCCAGCAGCCCGGGACAGGGTTTTAATTCACCCCTCCACTTT
CASSPGQGFNSPLHF
>TRBV18|-|-|TRBJ1-6
TGTGCCAGCTCACCACCGGTAGTTGTGAATTCACCCCTCCACTTT
CASSPPVVVNSPLHF
>TRBV20-1|-|-|TRBJ1-2
TGCAGTGCTAGTGCTGGGGGCACTCCTAACTATGGCTACACCTTC
CSASAGGTPNYGYTF
>TRBV18|-|-|TRBJ1-1
TGTGCCAGCTCACCGCAGTCGAACACTGAAGCTTTCTTT
CASSPQSNTEAFF
>TRBV7-6|few|-|TRBJ2-1
TGTGCCAGCAGCTTTGTGTATCGCCGATACAATGAGCAGTTCTTC
CASSFVYRRYNEQFF
>TRBV7-9|-|-|TRBJ2-3
TGTGCCAGCAGCCCAAACCGAGATACGCAGTATTTT
CASSPNRDTQYF
>TRBV7-2|-|-|TRBJ1-6
TGTGCCAGCAGCTTAGTCGGTCGAGGTAATTCACCCCTCCACTTT
CASSLVGRGNSPLHF
>TRBV4-2|once|-|TRBJ1-1
TGTGCCAGCAGCCAAGATCCCCCGCGGTATTTCTTT
CASSQDPPRYFF
>TRBV7-3|-|-|TRBJ2-3
TGTGCCAGCAGCCTACAGGGTATGGGGGCAGATACGCAGTATTTT
CASSLQGMGADTQYF
>TRBV3-1/TRBV3-2|-|TRBD2|TRBJ2-1
TGTGCCAGCAGCCAAGGGACTAGCGGGGGGACTTACTACAATGAGCAGTTCTTC
CASSQGTSGGTYYNEQFF
>TRBV4-3|few|-|TRBJ2-3
TGCGCCAGCAGCCAAGGACACTCGGGGACGCAGTATTTT
CASSQGHSGTQYF
>TRBV12-5|once|TRBD1|TRBJ1-6
TGTGCTAGTGGCGATCCGGACAGGGATCGCCTTAATTCACCCCTCCACTTT
CASGDPDRDRLNSPLHF
>TRBV4-2|-|TRBD1|TRBJ1-2
TGTGCCAGCAGCCAGACGACAGGGGGTAGCTATGGCTACACCTTC
CASSQTTGGSYGYTF
>TRBV3-1/TRBV3-2|-|TRBD2|TRBJ2-5
TGTGCCAGCAGCCAAGGCGCCCTAGCGGGGGGAATGGAGACCCAGTACTTC
CASSQGALAGGMETQYF
>TRBV4-3|-|-|TRBJ2-1
TGCGCCAGCAGCCAAGCGAACTGGCGTAATGAGCAGTTCTTC
CASSQANWRNEQFF
>TRBV11-2|-|TRBD1|TRBJ1-3
TGTGCCAGCAGCGTAGGACAGGGGGCTGGAAACACCATATATTTT
CASSVGQGAGNTIYF
>TRBV19|once|-|TRBJ1-3
TGTGCCAGTAGTATATACGGTCTCTGGAACACCATATATTTT
CASSIYGLWNTIYF
>TRBV27|-|TRBD1|TRBJ1-5
TGTGCCAGCAGGGGGGACAGAGCATACAATCAGCCCCAGCATTTT
CASRGDRAYNQPQHF
>TRBV12-5|-|-|TRBJ1-5
TGTGCTAGTGGTTTGGGGACTTTTCAGCCCCAGCATTTT
CASGLGTFQPQHF
>TRBV5-4|-|-|TRBJ1-2
TGTGCCACAAGGGGGGGGTTCTATGGCTACACCTTC
CATRGGFYGYTF
>TRBV7-2|-|-|TRBJ2-3
TGTGCCAGCAGCTTAACGGGGGCCCTTTCTGATACGCAGTATTTT
CASSLTGALSDTQYF
>TRBV21-1|once|-|TRBJ1-6
TGTGCCAGCAGCAATGGGTATAATTCACCCCTCCACTTT
CASSNGYNSPLHF
>TRBV6-5|-|TRBD2|TRBJ2-7
TGTGCCAGCAGTTACGGTGCGGGAGGTTACGAGCAGTACTTC
CASSYGAGGYEQYF
>TRBV7-9|-|-|TRBJ2-7
TGTGCCAGCAGCTTGGGTCTCTACTACGAGCAGTACTTC
CASSLGLYYEQYF
>TRBV3-1/TRBV3-2|-|-|TRBJ1-6
TGTGCCAGCAGCCAAGACTGGGGAGATAATTCACCCCTCCACTTT
CASSQDWGDNSPLHF
>TRBV9|-|-|TRBJ2-3
TGTGCCAGCAGCCCCGTGTATTCAGGGGGCACAGATACGCAGTATTTT
CASSPVYSGGTDTQYF
>TRBV11-3|once|-|TRBJ2-2
TGTGCCAGCAGCCTACGACAGACTATGTTCACCGGGGAGCTGTTTTTT
CASSLRQTMFTGELFF
>TRBV6-1|-|TRBD1|TRBJ1-3
TGTGCCAGCAGTGAAAGCCCCGGGACAGGGCGGCACTCTGGAAACACCATATATTTT
CASSESPGTGRHSGNTIYF
>TRBV5-8|-|TRBD1|TRBJ2-5
TGTGCCAGCAGCCCCGGGACAGGGATAGAGACCCAGTACTTC
CASSPGTGIETQYF
>TRBV5-1|-|TRBD1|TRBJ1-2
TGCGCCAGCAGCGGGGGGACAGGGGTATACAGCTATGGCTACACCTTC
CASSGGTGVYSYGYTF
>TRBV18|-|TRBD1|TRBJ2-7
TGTGCCAGCTCACCCGACAGGGACTACGAGCAGTACTTC
CASSPDRDYEQYF
>TRBV7-9|-|TRBD1|TRBJ2-2
TGTGCCAGCAGCTTAGTGGGGACAGGGAACACCGGGGAGCTGTTTTTT
CASSLVGTGNTGELFF
>TRBV24-1|-|TRBD1|TRBJ2-1
TGTGCCACCAGTGATCCGGGACAGGGCTCCAATGAGCAGTTCTTC
CATSDPGQGSNEQFF
>TRBV24-1|-|TRBD1|TRBJ2-1
TGTGCCACCAGTGAGTCCTCGGACAGGGCCTACAATGAGCAGTTCTTC
CATSESSDRAYNEQFF
>TRBV6-5|few|-|TRBJ1-2
TGTGCCAGCCAGCGGACGGCAAACTATGGCTACACCTTC
CASQRTANYGYTF
>TRBV9|-|-|TRBJ1-1
TGTGCCAGCAGCCCCCGCGGGGGGAACGCTGAAGCTTTCTTT
CASSPRGGNAEAFF
>TRBV5-6|-|-|TRBJ2-7
TGTGCCAGCAGCGGGGACACCAGCACTTGGGAGCAGTACTTC
CASSGDTSTWEQYF
>TRBV5-1|-|-|TRBJ1-5
TGCGCCAGCAGCTTGGACATCCTGAATAGCAATCAGCCCCAGCATTTT
CASSLDILNSNQPQHF
>TRBV20-1|-|TRBD2|TRBJ2-1
TGCTGTAGCGGGGGTGTGGATGAGCAGTTCTTC
CCSGGVDEQFF
>TRBV15|once|-|TRBJ2-7
TGTGCCACCAGCAGAGGGGGAGGGGGCAACAACGAGCAGTACTTC
CATSRGGGGNNEQYF
>TRBV5-6|-|-|TRBJ2-7
TGTGCCAGCAGTTCGGACAGCAGGGACTACGAGCAGTACTTC
CASSSDSRDYEQYF
>TRBV4-1|-|-|TRBJ1-6
TGCGCCAGCAGCCAAGATCGGGCCAGGGGAGTTAATTCACCCCTCCACTTT
CASSQDRARGVNSPLHF
>TRBV6-6|-|-|TRBJ1-1
TGTGCCAGCAGTTACGAGGTCCGGCAAGCTTTCTTT
CASSYEVRQAFF
>TRBV5-6|-|-|TRBJ2-5
TGTGCCAGCAGCTTGGTTCAGCTCCAAGAGACCCAGTACTTC
CASSLVQLQETQYF